The 8 T cell receptor beta chains below come from one sample, sequenced in a study of cytomegalovirus exposure and HLA in healthy donors. The assay was immunoSEQ multiplex PCR, and TCRdb's table has in-frame clones only and misses some. This table has approximately 130,000 clones, over 65% appearing once. The sample was PBMCs. Receptor source: a woman in her twenties or thirties in good health and CMV-seronegative.

The chain uses TRBV29-1 and TRBJ1-2, with D unresolved. Germline V gene sequence: CDR1 SQVTM, CDR2 ANQGSEA. The CDR3 totals 16 residues. V shed 4 bases and J shed 3 bases, with 21 bases lying between them. The CDR3 loop reads CSVGLIVGRVDYGYTF. The CDR3 coding sequence is TGCAGCGTTGGGTTGATCGTCGGGAGGGTCGACTATGGCTACACCTTC.

V is TRBV2 and J is TRBJ2-7; TRBD2 might be the D (6 bases). The CDR3 contains 17 residues. The germline V gene has CDR1 SNHLY and CDR2 FYNNEI. Trimming pared 0 bases from V and 3 bases from J, leaving 18 bases between. The CDR3 DNA follows: TGTGCCAGCAGTGAAGCGCTATTCGGGGGACTCGACTACGAGCAGTACTTC. Its translation is CASSEALFGGLDYEQYF.

The J gene is TRBJ2-2, the V gene TRBV4-1, with a weak D call TRBD2 (6 bases). The CDR3 covers 16 residues. CDR1 is MGHRA, CDR2 YSYEKL, per germline. V shed 0 bases and J shed 4 bases, with 12 bases lying between them. The CDR3, as DNA: TGCGCCAGCAGCCAAGAACCTAGCGAGCTCACCGGGGAGCTGTTTTTT. This codes for CASSQEPSELTGELFF.

The chain employs TRBV9 and TRBJ1-6; 9 nucleotides line up with TRBD1. This CDR3 contains 14 residues. Germline V lookup: CDR1 SGDLS, CDR2 YYNGEE. The V and J ends lost 4 bases and 9 bases, in that order; junction bases with no gene match: 5. CDR3 DNA: TGTGCCAGCAGCCACGGGACAGGGAGTTCACCCCTCCACTTT. Translated, it gives CASSHGTGSSPLHF. Filled out from reference TRBV9 and TRBJ1-6, the complete variable domain reads DSGVTQTPKHLITATGQRVTLRCSPRSGDLSVYWYQQSLDQGLQFLIQYYNGEERAKGNILERFSAQQFPDLHSELNLSSLELGDSALYFCASSHGTGSSPLHFGNGTRLTVT.

The rearrangement uses TRBV6-1 and TRBJ1-2, with 9 bases that match TRBD1. Germline values: CDR1 MNHNS, CDR2 SASEGT. The CDR3 is 14 residues long. V shed 3 bases and J 5 bases; nucleotides not matched to a gene: 4. CDR3 nucleotides: TGTGCCAGCAGTGACTCGACAGGGGGATATGGCTACACCTTC. Protein product: CASSDSTGGYGYTF.

The J gene is TRBJ2-5, the V gene TRBV7-3; possible D gene TRBD1, 6 bases. The CDR3 contains 16 residues. V was pared by 5 bases and J by 3 bases, with 19 bases between. The germline CDR1 and CDR2 sequences are SGHTA and FQGTGA. The CDR3 coding sequence is TGTGCCAGCAGCGCCTCCGGGACAACCTCGAAAGAGACCCAGTACTTC. Encoded protein: CASSASGTTSKETQYF.

The rearrangement uses TRBV9 and TRBJ2-5; TRBD2 aligns across 11 bases. The CDR3 totals 15 residues. V trimming: 0 bases; J trimming: 5 bases; junction bases outside the gene matches: 3. Looked up from germline, CDR1 is SGDLS and CDR2 is YYNGEE. This CDR3 is CASSVASGGLETQYF. The CDR3 DNA reads as TGTGCCAGCAGCGTAGCTAGCGGGGGGTTGGAGACCCAGTACTTC.

V gene TRBV12-5 combines with J gene TRBJ2-1; 9 nucleotides agree with TRBD2. The CDR3 length is 15 residues. Looked up from germline, CDR1 is LGHNT and CDR2 is FRNRAP. Germline trimming cut 4 bases from V and 10 bases from J; bases unmatched to any gene: 11. The CDR3: CASGSLASGAREQFF. The CDR3 DNA reads TGTGCTAGTGGTTCCTTGGCTAGCGGGGCGAGGGAGCAGTTCTTC.